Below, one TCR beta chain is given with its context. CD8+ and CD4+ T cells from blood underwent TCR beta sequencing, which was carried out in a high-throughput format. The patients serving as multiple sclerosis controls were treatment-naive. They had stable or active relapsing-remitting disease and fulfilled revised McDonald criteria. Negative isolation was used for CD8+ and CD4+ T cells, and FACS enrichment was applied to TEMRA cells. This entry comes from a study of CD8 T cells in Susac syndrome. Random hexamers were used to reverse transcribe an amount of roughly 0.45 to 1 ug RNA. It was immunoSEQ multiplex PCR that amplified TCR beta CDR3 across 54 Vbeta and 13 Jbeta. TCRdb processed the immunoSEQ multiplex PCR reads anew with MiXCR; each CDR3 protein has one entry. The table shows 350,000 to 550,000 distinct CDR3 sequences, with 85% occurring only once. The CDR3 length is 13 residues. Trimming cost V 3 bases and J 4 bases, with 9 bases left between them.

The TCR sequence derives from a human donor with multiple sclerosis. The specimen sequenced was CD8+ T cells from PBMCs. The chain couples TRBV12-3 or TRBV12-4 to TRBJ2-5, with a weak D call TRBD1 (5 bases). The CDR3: CASSFDSRETQYF. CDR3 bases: TGTGCCAGCAGTTTCGACAGTCGAGAGACCCAGTACTTC.